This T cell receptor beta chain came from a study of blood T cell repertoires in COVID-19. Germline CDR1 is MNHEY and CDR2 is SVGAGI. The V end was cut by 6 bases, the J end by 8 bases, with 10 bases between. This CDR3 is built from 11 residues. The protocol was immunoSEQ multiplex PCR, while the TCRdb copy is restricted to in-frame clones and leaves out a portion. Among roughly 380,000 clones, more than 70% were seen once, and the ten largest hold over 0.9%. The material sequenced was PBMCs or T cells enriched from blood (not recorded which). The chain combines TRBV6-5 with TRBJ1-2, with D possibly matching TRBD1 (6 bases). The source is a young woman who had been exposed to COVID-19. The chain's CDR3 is CASRTQGGYTF. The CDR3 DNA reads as TGTGCCAGCAGGACACAGGGAGGCTACACCTTC.